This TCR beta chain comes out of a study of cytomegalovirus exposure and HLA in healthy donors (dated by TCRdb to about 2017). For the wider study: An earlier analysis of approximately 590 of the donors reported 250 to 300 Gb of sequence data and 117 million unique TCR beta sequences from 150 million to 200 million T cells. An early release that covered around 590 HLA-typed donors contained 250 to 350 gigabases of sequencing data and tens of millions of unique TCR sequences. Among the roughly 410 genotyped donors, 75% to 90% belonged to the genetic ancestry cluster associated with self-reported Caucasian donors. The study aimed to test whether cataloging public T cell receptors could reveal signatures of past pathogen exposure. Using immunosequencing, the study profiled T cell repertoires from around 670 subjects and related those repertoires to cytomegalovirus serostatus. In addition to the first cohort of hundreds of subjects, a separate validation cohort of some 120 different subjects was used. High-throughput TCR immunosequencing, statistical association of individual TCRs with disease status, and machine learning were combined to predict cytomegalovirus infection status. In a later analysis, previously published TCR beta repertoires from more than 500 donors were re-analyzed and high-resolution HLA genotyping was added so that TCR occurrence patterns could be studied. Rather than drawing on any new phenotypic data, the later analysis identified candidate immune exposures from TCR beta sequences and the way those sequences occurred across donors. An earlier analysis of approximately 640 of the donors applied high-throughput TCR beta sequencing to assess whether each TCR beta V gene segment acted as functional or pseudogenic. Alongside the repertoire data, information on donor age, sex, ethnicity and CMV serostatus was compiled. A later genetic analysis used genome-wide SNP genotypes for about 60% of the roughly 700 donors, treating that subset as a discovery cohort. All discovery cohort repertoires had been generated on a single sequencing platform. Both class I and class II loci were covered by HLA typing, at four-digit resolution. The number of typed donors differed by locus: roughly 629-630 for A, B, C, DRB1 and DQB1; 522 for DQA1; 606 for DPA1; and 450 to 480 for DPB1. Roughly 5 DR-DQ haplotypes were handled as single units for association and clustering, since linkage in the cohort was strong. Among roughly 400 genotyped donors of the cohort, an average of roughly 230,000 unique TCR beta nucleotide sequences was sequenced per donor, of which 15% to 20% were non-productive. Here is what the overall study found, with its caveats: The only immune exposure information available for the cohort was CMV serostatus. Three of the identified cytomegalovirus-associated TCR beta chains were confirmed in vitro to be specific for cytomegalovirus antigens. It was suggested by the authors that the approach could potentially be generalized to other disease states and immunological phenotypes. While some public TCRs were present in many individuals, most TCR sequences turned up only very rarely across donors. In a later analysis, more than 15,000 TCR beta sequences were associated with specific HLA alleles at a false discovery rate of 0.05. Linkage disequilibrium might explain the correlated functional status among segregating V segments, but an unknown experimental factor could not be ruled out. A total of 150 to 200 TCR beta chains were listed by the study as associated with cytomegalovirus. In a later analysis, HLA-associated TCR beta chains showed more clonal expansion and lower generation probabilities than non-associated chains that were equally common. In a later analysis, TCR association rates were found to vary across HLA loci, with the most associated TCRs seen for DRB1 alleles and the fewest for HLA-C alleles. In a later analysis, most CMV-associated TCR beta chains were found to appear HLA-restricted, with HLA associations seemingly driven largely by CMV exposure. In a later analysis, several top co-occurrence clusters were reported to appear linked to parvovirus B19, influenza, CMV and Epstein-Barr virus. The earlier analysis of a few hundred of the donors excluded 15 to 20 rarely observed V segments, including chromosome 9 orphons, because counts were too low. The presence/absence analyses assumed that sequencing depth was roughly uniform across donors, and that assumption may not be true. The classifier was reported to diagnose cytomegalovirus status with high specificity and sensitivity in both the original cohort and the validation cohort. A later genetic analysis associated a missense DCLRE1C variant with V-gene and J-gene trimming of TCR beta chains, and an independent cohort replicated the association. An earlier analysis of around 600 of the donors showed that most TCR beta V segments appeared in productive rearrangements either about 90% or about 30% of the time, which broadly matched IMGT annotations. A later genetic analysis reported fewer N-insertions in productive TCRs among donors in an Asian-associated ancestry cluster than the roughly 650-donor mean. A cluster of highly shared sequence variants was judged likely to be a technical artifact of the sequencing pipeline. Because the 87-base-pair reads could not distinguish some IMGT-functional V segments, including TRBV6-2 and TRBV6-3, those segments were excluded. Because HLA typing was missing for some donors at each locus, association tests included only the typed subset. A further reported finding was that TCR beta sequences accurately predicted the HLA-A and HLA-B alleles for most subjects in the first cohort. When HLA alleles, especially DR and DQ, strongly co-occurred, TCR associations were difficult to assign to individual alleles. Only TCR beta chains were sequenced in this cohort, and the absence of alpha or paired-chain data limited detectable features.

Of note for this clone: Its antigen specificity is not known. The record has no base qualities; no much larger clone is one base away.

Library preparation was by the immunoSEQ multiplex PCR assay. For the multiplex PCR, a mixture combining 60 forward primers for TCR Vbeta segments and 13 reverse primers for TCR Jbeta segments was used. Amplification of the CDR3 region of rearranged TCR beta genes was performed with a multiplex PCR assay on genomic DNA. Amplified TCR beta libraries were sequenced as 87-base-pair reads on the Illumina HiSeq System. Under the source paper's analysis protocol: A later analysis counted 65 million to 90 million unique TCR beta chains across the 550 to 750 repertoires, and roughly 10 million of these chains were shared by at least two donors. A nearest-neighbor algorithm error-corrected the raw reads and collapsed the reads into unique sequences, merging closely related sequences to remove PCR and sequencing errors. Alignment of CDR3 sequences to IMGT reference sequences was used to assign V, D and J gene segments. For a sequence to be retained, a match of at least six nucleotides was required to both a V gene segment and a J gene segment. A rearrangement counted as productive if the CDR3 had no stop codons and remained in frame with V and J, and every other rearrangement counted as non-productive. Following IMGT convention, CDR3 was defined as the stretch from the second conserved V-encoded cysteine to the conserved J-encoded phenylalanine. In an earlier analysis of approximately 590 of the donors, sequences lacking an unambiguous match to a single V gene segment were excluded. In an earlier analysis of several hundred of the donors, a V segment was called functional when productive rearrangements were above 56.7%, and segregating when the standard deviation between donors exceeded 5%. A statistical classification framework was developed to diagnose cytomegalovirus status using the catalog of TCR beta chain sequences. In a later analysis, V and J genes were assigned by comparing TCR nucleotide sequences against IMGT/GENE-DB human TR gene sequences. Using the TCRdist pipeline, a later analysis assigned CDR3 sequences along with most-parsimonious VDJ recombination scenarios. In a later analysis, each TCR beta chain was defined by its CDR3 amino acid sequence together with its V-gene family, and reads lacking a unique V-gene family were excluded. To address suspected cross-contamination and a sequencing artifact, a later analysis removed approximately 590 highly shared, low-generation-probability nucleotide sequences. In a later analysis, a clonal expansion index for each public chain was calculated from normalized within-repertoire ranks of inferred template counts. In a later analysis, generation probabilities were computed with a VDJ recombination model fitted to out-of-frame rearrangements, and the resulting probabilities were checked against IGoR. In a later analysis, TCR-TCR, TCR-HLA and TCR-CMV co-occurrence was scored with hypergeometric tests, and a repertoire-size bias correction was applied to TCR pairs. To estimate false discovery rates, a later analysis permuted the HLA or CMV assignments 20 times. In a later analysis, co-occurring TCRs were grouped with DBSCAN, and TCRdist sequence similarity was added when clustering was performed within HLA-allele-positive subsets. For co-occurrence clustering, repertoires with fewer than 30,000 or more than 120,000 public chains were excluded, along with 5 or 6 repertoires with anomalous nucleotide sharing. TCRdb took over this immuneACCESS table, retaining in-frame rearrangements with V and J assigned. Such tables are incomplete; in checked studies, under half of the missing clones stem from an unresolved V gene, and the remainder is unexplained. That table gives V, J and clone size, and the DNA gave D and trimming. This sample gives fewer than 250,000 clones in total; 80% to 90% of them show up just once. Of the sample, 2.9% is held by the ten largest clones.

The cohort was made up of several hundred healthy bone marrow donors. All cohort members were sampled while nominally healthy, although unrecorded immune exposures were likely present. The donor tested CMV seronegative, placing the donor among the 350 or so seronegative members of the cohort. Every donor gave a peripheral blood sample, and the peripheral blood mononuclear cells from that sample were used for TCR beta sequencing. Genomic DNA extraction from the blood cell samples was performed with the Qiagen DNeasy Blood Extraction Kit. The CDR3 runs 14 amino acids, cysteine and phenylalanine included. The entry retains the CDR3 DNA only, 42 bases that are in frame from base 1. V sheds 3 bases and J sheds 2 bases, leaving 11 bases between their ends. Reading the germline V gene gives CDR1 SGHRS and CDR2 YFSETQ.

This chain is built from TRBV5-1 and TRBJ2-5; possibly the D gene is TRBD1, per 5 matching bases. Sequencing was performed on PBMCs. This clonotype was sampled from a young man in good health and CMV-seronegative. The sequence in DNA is TGCGCCAGCAGCTCCTCGACAGTACAAGAGACCCAGTACTTC. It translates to CASSSSTVQETQYF.